This T cell receptor beta chain was identified during a study of blood T cell repertoires in COVID-19. Study in general: Acute-phase and convalescent COVID-19 samples originated in the United States, Italy and Spain. The cDNA or gDNA used as material had been derived from T cells, B-cell-depleted T cells, or PBMCs.

Per the germline V gene, CDR1 is MGHRA and CDR2 is YSYEKL. V shed 2 bases and J 4 bases; nucleotides not matched to a gene: 12. The CDR3 consists of 17 residues. Adults between about 18 and 95 years of age took part from approximately 24 US areas. Methods used by the authors: Quantification of nucleated cells was approximated via reference gene primer amplification. Some clones are missing from TCRdb's copy, which holds only in-frame ones; the method was immunoSEQ multiplex PCR. Clone size and the V and J calls come from that table; the DNA yielded D and trimming. The sample holds over 200,000 clones; roughly 90% are singletons and the top ten take 3.5% to 4.5%.

Sequencing input: PBMCs or T cells enriched from blood (not recorded which). The chain uses TRBV4-1 and TRBJ1-2, with TRBD1 matching 8 bases. The TCR originated in a woman between 25 and 40 years old with acute COVID-19. CDR3 in amino acids: CASSQSPGQVGLYGYTF. The CDR3 DNA sequence: TGCGCCAGCAGCCAAAGTCCGGGACAGGTCGGTCTCTATGGCTACACCTTC.